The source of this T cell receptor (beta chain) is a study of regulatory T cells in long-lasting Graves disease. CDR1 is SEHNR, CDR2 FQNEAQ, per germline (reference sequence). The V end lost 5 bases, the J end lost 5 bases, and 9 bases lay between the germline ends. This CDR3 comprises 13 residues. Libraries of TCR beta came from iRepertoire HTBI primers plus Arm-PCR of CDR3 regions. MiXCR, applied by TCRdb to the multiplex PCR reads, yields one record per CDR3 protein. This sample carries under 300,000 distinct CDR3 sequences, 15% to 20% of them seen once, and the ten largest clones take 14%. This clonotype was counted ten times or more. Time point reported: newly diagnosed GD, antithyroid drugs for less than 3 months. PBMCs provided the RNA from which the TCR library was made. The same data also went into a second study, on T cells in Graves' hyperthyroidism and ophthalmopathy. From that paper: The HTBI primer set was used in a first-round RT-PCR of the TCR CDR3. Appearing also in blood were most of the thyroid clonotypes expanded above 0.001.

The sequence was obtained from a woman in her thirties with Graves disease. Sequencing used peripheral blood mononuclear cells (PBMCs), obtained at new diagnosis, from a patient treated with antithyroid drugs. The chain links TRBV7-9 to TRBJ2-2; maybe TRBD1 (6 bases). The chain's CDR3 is CASSRGSTGELFF. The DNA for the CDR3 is TGTGCCAGCAGCAGGGGGAGTACCGGGGAGCTGTTTTTT.